These T cell receptor beta chains were read from a single sample in a study of T cell clonotyping in hematopoietic cell transplantation. Some clones are missing from TCRdb's copy, which holds only in-frame ones; the method was immunoSEQ multiplex PCR. Of several thousand clones listed, 86% are singletons. Sequenced here: PBMCs, sampled 180 days after allogeneic stem cell transplant. The receptors derive from a human patient who had an allogeneic stem cell transplant, so the T cells may come from the graft donor. The donor label of this sample is uncertain. Some clones in this sample may be carry-over from other donors' samples. Each CDR3 is given with its conserved first and last residue. The order of the fields is V gene, clone size, J gene, D gene, CDR3 DNA, CDR3 protein. D genes are given only for firm matches. Some rows mark clone size as missing; the rest say once, few, many or name a class of expanded clone.

>TRBV30|NA|TRBJ1-2|NA
TGTGCCTGGAGCGCAGACGGATATGGCTACACCTTC
CAWSADGYGYTF
>TRBV7-2|NA|TRBJ1-2|TRBD1
TGTGCCAGCAGCTTGGGGACAGGGGGTGGCTACACCTTC
CASSLGTGGGYTF
>TRBV7-2|NA|TRBJ1-2|NA
TGTGCCAGCAGGCTGGACAGCGCTAACTATGGCTACACCTTC
CASRLDSANYGYTF
>TRBV7-4|NA|TRBJ1-3|NA
TGTGCCAGCAGCTTGAAGGTACAGGGCCCCGGAAACACCATATATTTT
CASSLKVQGPGNTIYF
>TRBV4-1|NA|TRBJ2-7|NA
TGCGCCAGCAGCCAAAGGCCGTGGGACTACGAGCAGTACTTC
CASSQRPWDYEQYF
>TRBV30|NA|TRBJ1-4|NA
TGTGCCTGGAGGGCTGAAAAACTGTTTTTT
CAWRAEKLFF
>TRBV9|NA|TRBJ1-2|TRBD1
TGTGCCAGCAGCAGGGAAGGAAGGGGGCGCGACTATGGCTACACCTTC
CASSREGRGRDYGYTF
>TRBV7-9|NA|TRBJ1-1|NA
TGTGCCAGCAGCTTAGAAAGGGGGACTGAAGCTTTCTTT
CASSLERGTEAFF
>TRBV5-6|medium-sized|TRBJ2-7|TRBD1
TGTGCCAGCATCAAACAGGGGGTCCCCTACGAGCAGTACTTC
CASIKQGVPYEQYF
>TRBV19|NA|TRBJ2-1|TRBD2
TGTGCCAGCAAGCGGGAGGGACTCAATGAGCAGTTCTTC
CASKREGLNEQFF